These 28 T cell receptor beta chains were all obtained from the same sample, sequenced in a study of blood T cells in healthy people across ages. A second PCR, run for about 6 to 11 cycles, used a sample-barcoded 5' primer plus a J-beta primer mix. MiXCR, run by TCRdb on the 5' RACE reads, gives a single entry per CDR3 protein. The sample holds about 830,000 distinct CDR3 sequences, around two thirds seen once. Sequenced material: blood. The receptor source for this set is a man under 40 in good health.

The V call is TRBV11-2, the J call TRBJ2-5; 7 bases are a match to TRBD2. CDR1 and CDR2 from the germline V gene are SGHAT and FQNNGV. The CDR3 covers 16 residues. Losses at the gene ends were 1 base for V and 6 bases for J; bases not matched to a gene: 11. The CDR3 bases are TGTGCCAGCAGCTTAGGGCCAGCGGGGCTAGAGAAGACCCAGTACTTC. Amino acid sequence: CASSLGPAGLEKTQYF.

This chain uses TRBV7-8 with TRBJ1-2; TRBD1 is a possible D gene (5 bases). This CDR3 is built from 14 residues. Germline V gives CDR1 SGHVS, CDR2 FQNEAQ. V dropped 7 bases and J dropped 1 base, with 13 bases sitting between them. The DNA for the CDR3 is TGTGCCAGCAACCGGGGCAGGGATAACTATGGCTACACCTTC. Protein: CASNRGRDNYGYTF.

The J gene is TRBJ1-1, the V gene TRBV27; maybe TRBD1 (6 bases). V lost 3 bases and J 3 bases, leaving 8 bases between the germline ends. Germline lookup yields CDR1 MNHEY and CDR2 SMNVEV (reference sequence). This CDR3 has 13 residues. CDR3 amino acids: CASSFYRDTEAFF. DNA of the CDR3: TGTGCCAGCAGTTTCTACAGGGACACTGAAGCTTTCTTT.

The chain couples TRBV12-3 or TRBV12-4 to TRBJ2-2, with D possibly being TRBD2 (5 bases). V was clipped by 8 bases and J by 6 bases, with 10 bases between them. The CDR3 is made up of 12 amino acids. The CDR3 loop reads CASGLTSGELFF. The DNA for the CDR3 is TGTGCCAGCGGACTTACTTCCGGGGAGCTGTTTTTT.

The table lists this clonotype with a few counts. This chain uses TRBV7-2 with TRBJ2-5, with D perhaps TRBD2 (7 bases). Germline-derived CDR1 and CDR2 are SGHTA and FQGNSA. This CDR3 region has 14 residues. Trimming cost V 3 bases and J 2 bases, with 10 bases left between them. The CDR3 bases are TGTGCCAGCAGCTTGGGGGGGCATCAAGAGACCCAGTACTTC. It is translated as CASSLGGHQETQYF.

The chain employs TRBV3-1 and TRBJ2-2; 11 bases agree with TRBD2. Looked up from germline, CDR1 is LGHDT and CDR2 is YNNKEL (reference sequence). This CDR3 region has 16 residues. The J segment lost 5 bases and the V segment lost 1 base, leaving 3 bases of the junction unmatched. The CDR3 nucleotides are TGTGCCAGCAGCCAAGGTAGCGGGGGGGCAACCGGGGAGCTGTTTTTT. Translated: CASSQGSGGATGELFF.

In its sample, this clonotype was seen a few times. The chain recombines TRBV4-3 with TRBJ2-1; TRBD2 might be the D (5 bases). This CDR3 comprises 13 residues. Germline lookup yields CDR1 LGHNA and CDR2 YSLEER. V was shortened by 0 bases and J by 7 bases, with 7 bases between the two germline ends. The CDR3 DNA is TGCGCCAGCAGCCAAGAGCGGGCGAATGAGCAGTTCTTC. Translated: CASSQERANEQFF.

Only a few counts were recorded for this clonotype. The chain has TRBV4-2 and TRBJ2-7, with D possibly being TRBD2 (5 bases). CDR1 LGHNA and CDR2 YNFKEQ come from the germline V gene. Trimming pared 1 base from V and 2 bases from J, leaving 18 bases between. This CDR3 region has 17 residues. The CDR3 sequence: CASSQVSASGSAYEQYF. CDR3 nucleotide sequence: TGTGCCAGCAGCCAAGTCAGCGCAAGCGGCAGTGCCTACGAGCAGTACTTC.

The rearrangement joins TRBV7-9 to TRBJ2-7, with TRBD2 as a possible D gene (6 bases). The V and J ends lost 0 bases and 2 bases respectively, with 14 bases between them. Germline CDR1 and CDR2: SEHNR and FQNEAQ (reference sequence). The CDR3 covers 16 residues. The DNA of the CDR3 is TGTGCCAGCAGCTTAGCAGCCGGGACTCCGACCTACGAGCAGTACTTC. Residues: CASSLAAGTPTYEQYF.

This clonotype was picked up many times. The J gene is TRBJ2-4, the V gene TRBV14, with D possibly TRBD2 on 5 matching bases. Germline assignment: CDR1 SGHDN and CDR2 FVKESK. The CDR3 consists of 17 residues. With 0 bases removed from V and 1 base from J, the gap between germline ends came to 13 bases. CDR3 DNA: TGTGCCAGCAGCCAAGATAGGAGGCTAGGGGCCAAAAACATTCAGTACTTC. It yields the protein CASSQDRRLGAKNIQYF.

The rearrangement links TRBV12-3 or TRBV12-4 to TRBJ2-1; D is ambiguous. CDR3 length equals 13 residues. The ends were cut back, 4 bases at V and 9 bases at J, with 13 bases in the middle. The CDR3 spells CASSSRKGGEQFF. The CDR3 nucleotides read TGTGCCAGCAGTTCCCGTAAGGGCGGTGAGCAGTTCTTC.

V gene TRBV7-9 combines with J gene TRBJ1-6; D might be TRBD1 (5 bases). CDR3 length: 15 amino acids. The V gene's germline CDR1 is SEHNR and CDR2 FQNEAQ (reference sequence). Trimming took 5 bases from V and 8 from J, leaving 16 bases between them. CDR3 loop: CASSPRGDLDSPLHF. CDR3 DNA: TGTGCCAGCAGCCCACGGGGGGATTTGGATTCACCCCTCCACTTT.

The J gene is TRBJ2-1, the V gene TRBV13; 16 positions match TRBD2. The V and J ends lost 1 base and 9 bases, in that order; junction bases with no gene match: 12. From germline, CDR1 is PRHDT and CDR2 FYEKMQ (reference sequence). The CDR3 runs to 19 residues. The DNA of the CDR3 is TGTGCCAGCAGCTTAGCGACCCCGGGACTAGCGGGGGGGCCCGGTGAGCAGTTCTTC. Translating gives CASSLATPGLAGGPGEQFF.

V and J are TRBV4-3 and TRBJ2-1; 9 nucleotides align to TRBD1. Trimming took 4 bases from V and 8 from J; bases not matched to a gene: 12. The CDR3 spans 16 residues. CDR1 is LGHNA, CDR2 YSLEER, per germline. CDR3 amino acids: CASSLYSGTGWDEQFF. The CDR3 region has the DNA TGCGCCAGCAGCCTGTACTCCGGGACAGGGTGGGATGAGCAGTTCTTC.

The table lists this clonotype with a few counts. V gene TRBV20-1 combines with J gene TRBJ2-1; 10 bases are shared with TRBD2. CDR3 length equals 13 residues. V lost 5 bases to trimming and J lost 4 bases; unmatched junction nucleotides: 2. Looked up from germline, CDR1 is DFQATT and CDR2 is SNEGSKA (reference sequence). Written as DNA, the CDR3 is TGCAGTGCTTCTAGCGGGGGATACAATGAGCAGTTCTTC. Residues: CSASSGGYNEQFF.

This chain joins TRBV28 and TRBJ2-5; 9 nucleotides agree with TRBD2. Germline CDR1 reads MDHEN; CDR2 reads SYDVKM. CDR3 length: 13 amino acids. J was trimmed by 4 bases and V by 9 bases; bases with no gene match: 6. The DNA for the CDR3 is TGTGCCAGTAATCGAGCGGGGGGAGAGACCCAGTACTTC. Protein product: CASNRAGGETQYF.

As DNA, the CDR3 is TGTGCCAGTAGTAGCGGGACAGGGAGAGCCCAGCCCCAGCATTTT. Translation gives CASSSGTGRAQPQHF. The chain links TRBV19 to TRBJ1-5; 9 bases line up with TRBD1. Losses at the gene ends were 4 bases for V and 7 bases for J; bases not matched to a gene: 8. Looked up from germline, CDR1 is LNHDA and CDR2 is SQIVND (reference sequence). The CDR3 has 15 amino acids.

The chain is built from TRBV9 and TRBJ2-4, with D possibly matching TRBD2 (8 bases). Germline-derived CDR1 and CDR2 are SGDLS and YYNGEE. There are 15 residues in the CDR3. Trimming removed 0 bases from V and 13 bases from J, with 20 bases in between. As DNA, the CDR3 is TGTGCCAGCAGCGTAGGGCCGACAGGGCGGGGGGAGCAGTACTTC. This gives the protein CASSVGPTGRGEQYF. The full variable domain, rest sourced from reference TRBV9 and TRBJ2-4, is DSGVTQTPKHLITATGQRVTLRCSPRSGDLSVYWYQQSLDQGLQFLIQYYNGEERAKGNILERFSAQQFPDLHSELNLSSLELGDSALYFCASSVGPTGRGEQYFGAGTRLSVL.

The chain employs TRBV7-2 and TRBJ2-1; D perhaps matches TRBD1 (6 bases). Germline assignment: CDR1 SGHTA and CDR2 FQGNSA. V lost 5 bases, J lost 0 bases, and 11 bases lay in between. The CDR3 length is 15 residues. CDR3 residues: CASSGRDNSYNEQFF. The CDR3, as DNA: TGTGCCAGCAGCGGCCGGGACAACTCCTACAATGAGCAGTTCTTC.

V gene TRBV2 combines with J gene TRBJ2-3, with 7 positions matching TRBD2. The CDR3 extends over 14 amino acids. The J segment lost 4 bases and the V segment lost 2 bases, leaving 3 bases of the junction unmatched. Per the germline V gene, CDR1 is SNHLY and CDR2 is FYNNEI. CDR3 loop: CASSERAGPDTQYF. In DNA, the CDR3 is TGTGCCAGCAGTGAACGAGCGGGACCAGATACGCAGTATTTT.

The CDR3 coding sequence is TGTGCCAGCAGCTTAGAGTGGGGAAAGCAGTTCTTC. The encoded protein is CASSLEWGKQFF. J is TRBJ2-1 and V is TRBV7-8; D gene ambiguous. Trimming removed 1 base from V and 11 bases from J, with 9 bases in between. This CDR3 region has 12 residues. CDR1 and CDR2 (germline): SGHVS, FQNEAQ.

There are a few counts of this clonotype. V usage is TRBV28 and J usage is TRBJ2-7; D remains unclear. The CDR3 is 12 amino acids. Germline CDR1 is MDHEN and CDR2 is SYDVKM. Trimming cost V 0 bases and J 4 bases, with 4 bases left between them. CDR3 sequence: CASSLWVYEQYF. The DNA of the CDR3 is TGTGCCAGCAGTTTATGGGTTTACGAGCAGTACTTC.

The rearrangement uses TRBV20-1 and TRBJ2-5; 9 nucleotides agree with TRBD2. This CDR3 comprises 16 residues. Germline assignment: CDR1 DFQATT and CDR2 SNEGSKA (reference sequence). V shed 0 bases, J shed 2 bases, and the junction held 7 bases outside the gene matches. CDR3: CSARDHGTSLQETQYF. The CDR3 region has the DNA TGCAGTGCTAGAGATCATGGGACTAGCCTACAAGAGACCCAGTACTTC.

The chain carries TRBV28 and TRBJ2-7; D remains unclear. The CDR3 is 14 residues long. Germline lookup yields CDR1 MDHEN and CDR2 SYDVKM. Deletions cut 5 bases from V and 0 bases from J, with 11 bases between. The CDR3 DNA reads as TGTGCCAGCAGTCCTGCGGACCCCTCCTACGAGCAGTACTTC. Its translation: CASSPADPSYEQYF.

This clonotype was seen a single time. This sequence joins TRBV29-1 and TRBJ1-2; D gene ambiguous. The CDR3 covers 11 residues. Trimming removed 4 bases at V and 8 bases at J, with 11 bases between. Germline CDR1 SQVTM, CDR2 ANQGSEA. The chain's CDR3 is CSVVWGGGYTF. CDR3 nucleotides: TGCAGCGTTGTGTGGGGAGGCGGCTACACCTTC.

The V and J genes are TRBV7-2 and TRBJ2-3; 7 positions agree with TRBD1. The J segment lost 4 bases and the V segment lost 5 bases, leaving 6 bases of the junction unmatched. Germline CDR1 SGHTA, CDR2 FQGNSA. The CDR3 is made up of 14 amino acids. CDR3 region: CASSTTTGSDTQYF. The CDR3 DNA is TGTGCCAGCAGCACCACGACAGGGTCAGATACGCAGTATTTT.

The chain couples TRBV21-1 to TRBJ2-7; the DNA was not used to check the table's D call, TRBD1. TRBV21-1 constitutes a pseudogene. The CDR3 consists of 15 residues. The DNA of the CDR3 is TGTGCCAGCAGCAAGGCCAGGGGCCGGTCCTACGAGCAGTACTTC. Its protein product is CASSKARGRSYEQYF.

The chain joins TRBV2 to TRBJ2-3, with 14 bases lining up with TRBD2. The V gene end was trimmed by 4 bases and the J gene end by 4 bases; junction bases not matched to a gene: 4. The CDR3 contains 16 residues. Germline CDR1 SNHLY, CDR2 FYNNEI. CDR3 sequence reads: CASSVTSGGGSDTQYF. DNA for the CDR3: TGTGCCAGCAGTGTGACTAGCGGGGGGGGCTCAGATACGCAGTATTTT.